This T cell receptor beta chain is from a study of cytotoxic CD8 clonotypes in ibrutinib-treated CLL. The wider study: Enrolment comprised eleven to twelve relapsed/refractory and around 15 treatment-naive patients; 17 to 18 were IGHV unmutated.

Germline V lookup: CDR1 LNHDA, CDR2 SQIVND (reference sequence). V gave up 8 bases and J gave up 5 bases; unmatched junction bases: 6. CDR3 length: 13 residues. Overall study results and limits: Clonality rose at ibrutinib response and fell back toward baseline at progression.

The authors obtained around 2 micrograms of genomic DNA from cryopreserved PBMCs for TCR beta libraries. Turning to this clone: The antigen remains unidentified.

A 1 in 200,000 to 1 in 1 million T cell depth was the sequencing target. Here immunoSEQ multiplex PCR was the method, and the copy in TCRdb shows in-frame clones only, minus some. The sample gives around 160,000 clones, around nine tenths of which show up once; around 2.7% is in the top ten. This rearrangement joins TRBV19 to TRBJ2-5; TRBD1 agrees at 9 bases. This TCR came from a human donor with chronic lymphocytic leukemia. Material: PBMCs, obtained at disease progression, from a patient treated with ibrutinib. The chain's CDR3 is CASEGQGGETQYF. The CDR3 nucleotides are TGTGCCAGTGAGGGACAGGGTGGCGAGACCCAGTACTTC.